The clone carrying this TCR beta chain was found a few times. The sample comes from a study of blood T cell repertoires in COVID-19. TCRdb's table, derived via immunoSEQ multiplex PCR, lists solely in-frame clones and lacks some. Of some 200,000 clones in the sample, around 89% are singletons; the top ten hold about 3.5%. V lost 5 bases, J lost 4 bases, and 11 bases stayed unmatched. Germline CDR1 reads SGHVS; CDR2 reads FQNEAQ. The CDR3 has 17 amino acids. This sequence originates from a woman aged 18-29 years in a cohort exposed to, infected with or recovered from COVID-19 (not recorded which). The V gene is TRBV7-8, the J gene TRBJ2-7, with 13 bases that match TRBD2. The specimen sequenced was PBMCs or T cells enriched from blood (not recorded which). The CDR3 nucleotides are TGTGCCAGCAGCCAAAGGACTAGCGGGAGAGCTCTGTACGAGCAGTACTTC. This codes for CASSQRTSGRALYEQYF.